A selection of T cell receptor beta chains follows, all from one sample in a study of blood T cell repertoires in COVID-19. Sequencing used immunoSEQ multiplex PCR; TCRdb keeps in-frame clones, though not all of them. The table shows 95,000 to 150,000 clones, with 88% occurring only once. The sequenced sample consisted of peripheral blood. These receptors were obtained from a woman aged 50 to 65 with active or convalescent COVID-19. The conserved cysteine and the conserved F or W are not part of the CDR3 here. Fields, in order: J gene, clone size, V gene, CDR3 protein. Clone size is given for some rows only: seen once, a few or many times, or a class if the clone is expanded.

j_gene: TRBJ1-2; abundance: once; v_gene: TRBV7-3; CDR3aa: ASSLRGGANYGYT
j_gene: TRBJ2-6; abundance: once; v_gene: TRBV4-1; CDR3aa: ASSRPTGGALSGANVLT
j_gene: TRBJ1-1; abundance: -; v_gene: TRBV28; CDR3aa: ASSLWPGQKNTEAF
j_gene: TRBJ2-5; abundance: -; v_gene: TRBV11-2; CDR3aa: ASSLQDSLLQETQY
j_gene: TRBJ2-1; abundance: -; v_gene: TRBV19; CDR3aa: ASSRTPGEQF
j_gene: TRBJ1-3; abundance: -; v_gene: TRBV24-1; CDR3aa: ATSDGGSGNTIY
j_gene: TRBJ2-7; abundance: -; v_gene: TRBV7-3; CDR3aa: ASSSLGHGLAGAEQY
j_gene: TRBJ1-6; abundance: -; v_gene: TRBV19; CDR3aa: ASSTRVDSPLH
j_gene: TRBJ1-5; abundance: -; v_gene: TRBV18; CDR3aa: ASSPARGGSNQPQH
j_gene: TRBJ2-4; abundance: -; v_gene: TRBV28; CDR3aa: ASSGGTKNIQY
j_gene: TRBJ1-1; abundance: -; v_gene: TRBV28; CDR3aa: ASSLPGQSSNTEAF
j_gene: TRBJ2-5; abundance: once; v_gene: TRBV5-6; CDR3aa: ASSPGQGETQY
j_gene: TRBJ2-3; abundance: -; v_gene: TRBV4-2; CDR3aa: ASSQDTSQGTQY
j_gene: TRBJ1-2; abundance: -; v_gene: TRBV18; CDR3aa: ASSPTGLVYGYT
j_gene: TRBJ2-5; abundance: -; v_gene: TRBV28; CDR3aa: ASSFFRGQRETQY
j_gene: TRBJ2-3; abundance: -; v_gene: TRBV9; CDR3aa: ASSSRTSMDTQY
j_gene: TRBJ2-3; abundance: once; v_gene: TRBV19; CDR3aa: ASRPGVAGSDTQY
j_gene: TRBJ1-1; abundance: -; v_gene: TRBV19; CDR3aa: ASSKLWNTEAF
j_gene: TRBJ1-6; abundance: -; v_gene: TRBV3-1/TRBV3-2; CDR3aa: ASSQVGEGVSPLH
j_gene: TRBJ2-7; abundance: once; v_gene: TRBV19; CDR3aa: ATSRGTDSYEQY
j_gene: TRBJ2-2; abundance: -; v_gene: TRBV6-5; CDR3aa: ASSYSGLTGELF
j_gene: TRBJ2-3; abundance: -; v_gene: TRBV7-2; CDR3aa: ASSLVQRGTDTQY
j_gene: TRBJ1-5; abundance: -; v_gene: TRBV6-5; CDR3aa: ASTGTGGNQPQH
j_gene: TRBJ1-5; abundance: few; v_gene: TRBV6-1; CDR3aa: ASSEPGQGNQPQH
j_gene: TRBJ2-4; abundance: -; v_gene: TRBV3-1/TRBV3-2; CDR3aa: ASSLAGGRGDIQY
j_gene: TRBJ1-2; abundance: -; v_gene: TRBV19; CDR3aa: ASSIPEPRKYGYT
j_gene: TRBJ2-5; abundance: -; v_gene: TRBV9; CDR3aa: ASSPRLAGFETQY
j_gene: TRBJ1-2; abundance: -; v_gene: TRBV7-2; CDR3aa: ASSKDRYYGYT
j_gene: TRBJ2-3; abundance: -; v_gene: TRBV9; CDR3aa: ASSVGGRGTDTQY
j_gene: TRBJ2-1; abundance: -; v_gene: TRBV11-3; CDR3aa: ASSFQANEQF
j_gene: TRBJ2-2; abundance: -; v_gene: TRBV15; CDR3aa: ATSRDEIARTGTGELF
j_gene: TRBJ1-5; abundance: -; v_gene: TRBV24-1; CDR3aa: ATSPRGNQPQH
j_gene: TRBJ2-7; abundance: -; v_gene: TRBV7-2; CDR3aa: ASSSTLAGTAYEQY
j_gene: TRBJ1-2; abundance: -; v_gene: TRBV2; CDR3aa: ASSDKGQGFYGYT
j_gene: TRBJ2-2; abundance: -; v_gene: TRBV6-5; CDR3aa: ASSYIENVGTGELF
j_gene: TRBJ2-5; abundance: -; v_gene: TRBV19; CDR3aa: ASSSVPGQAPGETQY
j_gene: TRBJ2-7; abundance: -; v_gene: TRBV18; CDR3aa: ASSPQGASGEQY
j_gene: TRBJ2-7; abundance: -; v_gene: TRBV6-6; CDR3aa: ASSPHKVGTSGSSYEQY
j_gene: TRBJ2-2; abundance: -; v_gene: TRBV4-2; CDR3aa: ASSQDRGTGELF
j_gene: TRBJ1-1; abundance: -; v_gene: TRBV24-1; CDR3aa: ATSGQGGAKEAF
j_gene: TRBJ1-2; abundance: -; v_gene: TRBV4-2; CDR3aa: ASSQRQDLNYGYT